Only a few counts were recorded for the clone carrying this T cell receptor (beta chain). The antigen is unknown. This specimen belongs to a study of identical twins. Study conclusions and caveats: Fewer insertions were carried by abundant cord blood beta clonotypes, but none was seen in memory repertoires. Cross-sectional statistics, not tracking of the same donors, supported the conclusions.

Donors uniformly comprised healthy Caucasians. Germline loops: CDR1 KGHSH, CDR2 LQKENI. Unmatched junction bases numbered 9, after V lost 4 bases and J lost 3 bases. The CDR3 contains 17 residues. After template switching added a universal primer site, the resulting cDNA carried unique molecular identifiers. Each CDR3 protein gets one entry after TCRdb re-called the 5' RACE reads with MiXCR. The profile covers about 210,000 distinct CDR3 sequences, with approximately 9% appearing a single time and approximately 5.1% taken by the ten largest. This TCR derives from a young woman in good health. The chain employs TRBV18 and TRBJ2-1, with 10 bases identical to TRBD2. The specimen sequenced was memory (CD45RO+) T cells sorted from blood. CDR3 bases: TGTGCCAGCTCACTTCTACTCTTAGCGGGGGGCTACAATGAGCAGTTCTTC. Its translation: CASSLLLLAGGYNEQFF.